Detailed here is one TCR beta chain. Sample-barcoded 5' priming and a J-beta primer mix drove a second PCR of about 6 to 11 cycles. TCRdb reprocessed the 5' RACE reads with MiXCR, giving one entry per CDR3 protein. The table shows some 1.5 million distinct CDR3 sequences, with 35% to 45% occurring only once. CDR1 is PRHDT, CDR2 FYEKMQ, per germline (reference sequence). The CDR3 runs to 14 residues. The data originate from a study of blood T cells in healthy people across ages. This chain joins TRBV13 and TRBJ2-7; D gene ambiguous. The J call may be incorrect, as the DNA end agrees better with TRBJ2-5. Sequenced material: blood. The clonotype was recovered from a woman between 18 and 29 years old in good health. The CDR3 reads CASSLNTRRETQYF. DNA of the CDR3: TGTGCCAGCAGCTTAAACACCCGGAGAGAGACCCAGTACTTC.